These 7 T cell receptor beta chains share one sample of origin, sequenced in a study of T cells in Graves' hyperthyroidism and ophthalmopathy. From RNA transcripts, TCR beta CDR3 regions were amplified. The HTBI primer set was used in a first-round RT-PCR of the TCR CDR3. MiXCR was run by TCRdb on the multiplex PCR reads, yielding one entry per CDR3 protein. The sample shows some 320,000 distinct CDR3 sequences, roughly an eighth of them seen only once. The sample comprised blood. All receptors derive from a middle-aged woman with Graves' ophthalmopathy.

This clonotype was picked up a small number of times. The chain links TRBV19 to TRBJ2-3; TRBD2 matches 10 bases. The length of the CDR3 is 15 residues. V gave up 2 bases and J gave up 6 bases; unmatched junction bases: 5. Germline V gives CDR1 LNHDA, CDR2 SQIVND (reference sequence). CDR3 protein: CASSIMASGSDTQYF. The CDR3, as DNA: TGTGCCAGTAGTATAATGGCTAGCGGGAGTGATACGCAGTATTTT.

V usage is TRBV14 and J usage is TRBJ2-7; tentatively, D is TRBD1 (5 bases). V shed 0 bases and J shed 6 bases, with 9 bases lying between them. The germline V gene has CDR1 SGHDN and CDR2 FVKESK. The CDR3 runs 13 residues. The CDR3 DNA reads as TGTGCCAGCAGCCAAGATCTTAGGGGCGAGCAGTACTTC. This sequence encodes CASSQDLRGEQYF.

The sample holds many counts of this clonotype. V gene TRBV12-3 or TRBV12-4 combines with J gene TRBJ2-3; TRBD2 is a possible D gene (6 bases). The CDR3 runs 13 residues. V lost 6 bases and J 9 bases, leaving 16 bases between the germline ends. The CDR3 sequence: CASSFHLALTQYF. The DNA of the CDR3 is TGTGCCAGCAGCTTCCACCTAGCGCTGACGCAGTATTTT.

This clonotype was detected only once. The chain employs TRBV29-1 and TRBJ2-1, with 10 bases lining up with TRBD2. Per the germline V gene, CDR1 is SQVTM and CDR2 is ANQGSEA. This CDR3 is 16 amino acids long. The ends lost 1 base at V and 9 bases at J; junction bases unmatched: 12. The CDR3 spells CSVEAMLAGDRGEQFF. CDR3 DNA: TGCAGCGTTGAAGCAATGCTAGCGGGAGATAGGGGTGAGCAGTTCTTC.

This clonotype has a handful of counts. An end of the junction does not agree with germline; a read error may underlie this. This chain uses TRBV18 with TRBJ2-5; no clear D. The CDR3 extends over 12 amino acids. CDR1 and CDR2 (germline): KGHSH, LQKENI. CDR3 residues: CASSPRREAQYF. The CDR3 bases are TGTGCCAGCTCACCAAGAAGAGAGGCCCAGTACTTC.

A word on this clonotype: A much larger clone lies one base from this, so it may be a read error. Because it lacks the conserved phenylalanine or tryptophan at the end, this CDR3 is likely a read error. The chain's CDR3 is CSARGDHDFLAGGTDTQYS. The CDR3, as DNA: TGCAGTGCTAGAGGGGACCATGATTTTCTAGCGGGAGGCACAGATACGCAGTATTCT. This sequence joins TRBV20-1 and TRBJ2-3; 10 bases agree with TRBD2. Germline-derived CDR1 and CDR2 are DFQATT and SNEGSKA (reference sequence). The CDR3 covers 19 residues. Germline trimming cut 1 base from V and 1 base from J; bases unmatched to any gene: 14.

This clonotype appeared many times. The gene calls are TRBV28 and TRBJ2-7; unclear D gene. The CDR3 totals 12 residues. V lost 5 bases to trimming and J lost 4 bases, with 9 bases between them. The germline gives CDR1 MDHEN, CDR2 SYDVKM. The CDR3 reads CASSLTNYEQYF. The CDR3 DNA follows: TGTGCCAGCAGTCTGACAAATTACGAGCAGTACTTC. Full variable domain (rest looked up from reference TRBV28 and TRBJ2-7): DVKVTQSSRYLVKRTGEKVFLECVQDMDHENMFWYRQDPGLGLRLIYFSYDVKMKEKGDIPEGYSVSREKKERFSLILESASTNQTSMYLCASSLTNYEQYFGPGTRLTVT.